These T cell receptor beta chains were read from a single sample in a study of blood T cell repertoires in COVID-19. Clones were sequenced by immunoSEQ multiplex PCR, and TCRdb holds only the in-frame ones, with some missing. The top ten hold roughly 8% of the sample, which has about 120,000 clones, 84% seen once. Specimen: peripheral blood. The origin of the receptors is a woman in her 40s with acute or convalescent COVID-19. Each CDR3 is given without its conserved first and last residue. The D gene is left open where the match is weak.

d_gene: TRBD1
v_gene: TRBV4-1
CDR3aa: ASSQDRLGTGRNQPQH

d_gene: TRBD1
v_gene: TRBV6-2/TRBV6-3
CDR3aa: ASSKWTGGSNGPQH

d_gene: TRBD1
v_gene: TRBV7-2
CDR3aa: ASSLVSQGASYNSPLH

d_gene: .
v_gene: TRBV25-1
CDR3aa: ASSAQREQY

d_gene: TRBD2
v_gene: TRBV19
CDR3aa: ASSSSSGGYNEQF

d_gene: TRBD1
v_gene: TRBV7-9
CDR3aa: ASSLAGLDRGYGYT

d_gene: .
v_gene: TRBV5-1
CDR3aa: ASSLVQGLGGYT

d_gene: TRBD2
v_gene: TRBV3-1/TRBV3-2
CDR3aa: ASSQRGGWKHEQF

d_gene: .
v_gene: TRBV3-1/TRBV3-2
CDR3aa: ASSQEPGARSPLH

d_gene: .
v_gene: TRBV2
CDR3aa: ASSIKRGEVGYT

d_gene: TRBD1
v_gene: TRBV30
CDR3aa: AWSPRQGDYT

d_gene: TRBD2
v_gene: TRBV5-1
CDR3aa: ASSLLAANTGELF

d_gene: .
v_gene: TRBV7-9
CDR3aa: ASSPQGIGTEAF

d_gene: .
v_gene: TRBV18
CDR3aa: ASSPGGNNSPLH

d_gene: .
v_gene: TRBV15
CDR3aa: ATSMGSSNQPQH

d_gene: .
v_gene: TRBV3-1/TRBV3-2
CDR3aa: ASSQNRVTYEQY

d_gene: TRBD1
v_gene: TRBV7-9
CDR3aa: ASSPLSGQGTNTEAF

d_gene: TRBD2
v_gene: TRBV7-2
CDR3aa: ASSLGIGGGSYEQF

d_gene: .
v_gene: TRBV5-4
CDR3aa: ASSFDRPIEQY

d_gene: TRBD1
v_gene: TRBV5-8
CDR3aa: ASSRTTGTGNAYEQY

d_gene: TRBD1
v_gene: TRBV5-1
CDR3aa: ASSLVVSGGIAYEQY

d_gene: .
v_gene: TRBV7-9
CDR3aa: ASSLGAGAFTDTQY

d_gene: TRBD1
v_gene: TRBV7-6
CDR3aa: ASSLQQGQYQPQH

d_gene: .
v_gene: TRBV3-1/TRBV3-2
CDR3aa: ASSQHPSGNTIY

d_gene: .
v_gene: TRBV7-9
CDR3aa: ASSPDTEAF

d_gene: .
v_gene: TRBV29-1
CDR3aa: SVSGGSSGNTIY

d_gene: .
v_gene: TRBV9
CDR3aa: ASSGMSTGTRLDEQY